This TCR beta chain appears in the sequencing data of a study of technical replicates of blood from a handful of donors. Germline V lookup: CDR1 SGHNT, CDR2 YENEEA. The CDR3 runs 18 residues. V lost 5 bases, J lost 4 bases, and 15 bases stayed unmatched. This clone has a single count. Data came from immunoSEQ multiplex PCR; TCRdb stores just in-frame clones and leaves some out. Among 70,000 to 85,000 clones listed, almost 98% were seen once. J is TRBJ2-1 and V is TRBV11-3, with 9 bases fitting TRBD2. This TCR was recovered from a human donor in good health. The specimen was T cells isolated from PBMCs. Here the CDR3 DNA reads TGTGCCAGCAGCCAGAGGTTAGCGGGGGAAAACTATTACAATGAGCAGTTCTTC. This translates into CASSQRLAGENYYNEQFF.